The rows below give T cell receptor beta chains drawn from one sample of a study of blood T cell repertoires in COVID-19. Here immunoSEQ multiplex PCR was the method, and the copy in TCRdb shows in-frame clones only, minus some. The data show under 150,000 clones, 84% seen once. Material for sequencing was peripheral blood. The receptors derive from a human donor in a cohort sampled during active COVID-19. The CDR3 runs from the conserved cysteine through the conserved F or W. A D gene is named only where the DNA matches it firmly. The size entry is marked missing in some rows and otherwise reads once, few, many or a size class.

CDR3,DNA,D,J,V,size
CASSLGSGDNTGELFF,TGTGCCAGCAGCTTGGGGAGTGGGGATAACACCGGGGAGCTGTTTTTT,.,TRBJ2-2,TRBV7-8,.
CASSSQGTDTQYF,TGTGCCAGTAGTTCCCAGGGCACAGATACGCAGTATTTT,.,TRBJ2-3,TRBV19,.
CATNPGVLAYNEQFF,TGTGCCACCAACCCGGGAGTTCTAGCCTACAATGAGCAGTTCTTC,.,TRBJ2-1,TRBV6-5,.
CASRDRGEVSSPLHF,TGTGCCAGCCGGGACAGGGGAGAAGTTAGTTCACCCCTCCACTTT,TRBD1,TRBJ1-6,TRBV13,.
CASRLRDSNQPQHF,TGTGCCAGTAGACTCAGGGATAGCAATCAGCCCCAGCATTTT,.,TRBJ1-5,TRBV19,.
CASSATGGETGELFF,TGTGCCAGCAGCGCGACAGGGGGAGAGACCGGGGAGCTGTTTTTT,TRBD1,TRBJ2-2,TRBV6-4,.
CASSSGQPSSGNTIYF,TGTGCTAGCAGCTCGGGACAGCCCAGCTCTGGAAACACCATATATTTT,TRBD1,TRBJ1-3,TRBV7-7,.
CATVAAASGANVLTF,TGTGCCACCGTAGCGGCAGCCTCTGGGGCCAACGTCCTGACTTTC,.,TRBJ2-6,TRBV6-5,once
CSVIGGQGAGGYTF,TGCAGCGTAATCGGGGGACAGGGGGCGGGAGGCTACACCTTC,TRBD1,TRBJ1-2,TRBV29-1,.
CASSPFAGGGAFEQFF,TGTGCCAGTAGTCCCTTCGCTGGCGGGGGGGCTTTTGAGCAGTTCTTC,TRBD2,TRBJ2-1,TRBV19,.
CASSTGGTEAFF,TGTGCCAGCAGTACAGGGGGCACTGAAGCTTTCTTT,TRBD1,TRBJ1-1,TRBV28,.
CASSPSGTGRLNTEAFF,TGTGCCAGTAGCCCCTCGGGGACAGGGCGTCTGAACACTGAAGCTTTCTTT,TRBD1,TRBJ1-1,TRBV19,.
CSARRGAEAFF,TGCAGTGCTAGGCGGGGGGCTGAAGCTTTCTTT,.,TRBJ1-1,TRBV20-1,.
CAGQGRYNEQFF,TGTGCCGGACAGGGGCGTTACAATGAGCAGTTCTTC,TRBD1,TRBJ2-1,TRBV7-9,.
CASRSGESKNIQYF,TGTGCCAGCAGGAGTGGGGAGTCCAAAAACATTCAGTACTTC,.,TRBJ2-4,TRBV6-6,.
CASSAGQSGGELFF,TGTGCCAGCAGCGCGGGACAGTCAGGCGGGGAGCTGTTTTTT,.,TRBJ2-2,TRBV7-8,.
CASSLDSTGELFF,TGTGCCAGCAGCCTCGACAGCACCGGGGAGCTGTTTTTT,.,TRBJ2-2,TRBV4-2,.
CASSEGSGGQQFF,TGTGCCAGCAGCGAGGGGAGCGGGGGCCAGCAGTTCTTC,TRBD2,TRBJ2-1,TRBV7-9,.
CASSYTDQPQHF,TGTGCCAGCAGTTATACAGATCAGCCCCAGCATTTT,.,TRBJ1-5,TRBV12-3/TRBV12-4,once
CAAGTGGKWQETQYF,TGTGCCGCCGGGACAGGGGGGAAGTGGCAAGAGACCCAGTACTTC,TRBD1,TRBJ2-5,TRBV19,.
CASSILAGAAGELFF,TGTGCCAGTAGTATCTTGGCTGGGGCGGCCGGGGAGCTGTTTTTT,.,TRBJ2-2,TRBV19,.
CASSSNPGEQYF,TGCGCCAGCAGCTCTAACCCGGGCGAGCAGTACTTC,.,TRBJ2-7,TRBV5-1,.
CASSFMAGGSATNEKLFF,TGTGCCAGCAGCTTTATGGCAGGGGGGAGTGCGACTAATGAAAAACTGTTTTTT,TRBD1,TRBJ1-4,TRBV5-6,.
CASSLEGFGDTQYF,TGTGCCAGCAGCTTAGAGGGGTTCGGAGATACGCAGTATTTT,.,TRBJ2-3,TRBV7-2,.
CASSPPGGGDEKLFF,TGTGCCAGCAGCCCCCCTGGGGGGGGCGATGAAAAACTGTTTTTT,.,TRBJ1-4,TRBV6-5,.
CASRRSENSPLHF,TGTGCCAGCAGAAGGAGCGAAAATTCACCCCTCCACTTT,.,TRBJ1-6,TRBV6-5,.
CASSIGGGLAEETQYF,TGTGCCAGTAGTATAGGCGGCGGACTAGCGGAAGAGACCCAGTACTTC,TRBD2,TRBJ2-5,TRBV19,.
CASSQGGATDTQYF,TGTGCCAGCAGCCAAGGCGGGGCCACAGATACGCAGTATTTT,.,TRBJ2-3,TRBV4-2,.
CSAKDRGTEAFF,TGCAGCGCCAAGGACAGGGGGACTGAAGCTTTCTTT,TRBD1,TRBJ1-1,TRBV29-1,.
CASSSRTFSGNTIYF,TGTGCCAGTAGTTCCCGGACTTTCTCTGGAAACACCATATATTTT,.,TRBJ1-3,TRBV19,.
CASSGYSGGARNEQFF,TGTGCCAGCAGCGGCTATAGCGGGGGGGCCCGGAATGAGCAGTTCTTC,TRBD2,TRBJ2-1,TRBV9,.
CASSLQGGKTGELFF,TGTGCCAGCTCCCTACAGGGAGGGAAGACCGGGGAGCTGTTTTTT,.,TRBJ2-2,TRBV18,once
CASGSGTANYGYTF,TGTGCTAGTGGTTCAGGGACAGCTAACTATGGCTACACCTTC,TRBD1,TRBJ1-2,TRBV12-5,.
CATPALELGTGELFF,TGTGCCACCCCCGCTCTAGAATTGGGTACCGGGGAGCTGTTTTTT,.,TRBJ2-2,TRBV7-9,.
CASTGTERIAFF,TGTGCCAGCACAGGGACAGAAAGGATTGCTTTCTTT,TRBD1,TRBJ1-1,TRBV2,.
CASGTGKGDEQYF,TGCGCCAGCGGAACAGGGAAGGGGGACGAGCAGTACTTC,.,TRBJ2-7,TRBV10-1,.
CASSQGHSYSYEQYF,TGTGCCAGCAGCCAGGGACACTCCTATTCCTACGAGCAGTACTTC,.,TRBJ2-7,TRBV6-2/TRBV6-3,many
CAGGQRNEKLFF,TGTGCCGGGGGACAGAGAAATGAAAAACTGTTTTTT,TRBD1,TRBJ1-4,TRBV2,.
CASSPAGGSLNF,TGTGCCAGCAGCCCGGCGGGGGGCTCTCTGAACTTT,.,TRBJ1-6,TRBV7-9,.
CAWSPDRAGYTF,TGTGCCTGGAGTCCGGACAGGGCGGGCTACACCTTC,TRBD1,TRBJ1-2,TRBV30,.
CASSPGQGARNQPQHF,TGTGCCAGCAGCCCCGGACAGGGGGCAAGGAATCAGCCCCAGCATTTT,TRBD1,TRBJ1-5,TRBV4-2,once
CASSGQGRGFVAFF,TGCGCCAGCAGCGGACAGGGCAGGGGTTTTGTTGCTTTCTTT,TRBD1,TRBJ1-1,TRBV5-1,.
CASSPGADTQYF,TGTGCTAGTTCCCCGGGGGCAGATACGCAGTATTTT,.,TRBJ2-3,TRBV12-5,once